The 23 T cell receptor beta chains reported below all come from one sample, sequenced in a study of early T cells in non-severe SARS-CoV-2 infection. TCRdb independently ran MiXCR on the 5' RACE reads; one entry per CDR3 protein. Of tens of thousands of distinct CDR3 sequences listed, almost 7.5% were seen once; the top ten hold 8% to 9.5%. The sequencing input was whole blood. The receptors come from an adult who was a healthcare worker with PCR-confirmed SARS-CoV-2 infection or an uninfected control (not recorded which).

This clonotype was recorded a few times. The V and J genes are TRBV4-3 and TRBJ2-3; TRBD2 matches at 15 bases. The CDR3 covers 16 residues. Germline assignment: CDR1 LGHNA and CDR2 YSLEER. J was trimmed by 5 bases and V by 3 bases; bases with no gene match: 3. The CDR3 nucleotides are TGCGCCAGCAGCCAGGGACTAGCGGGGGGAGGAGATACGCAGTATTTT. It yields the protein CASSQGLAGGGDTQYF.

This chain uses TRBV18 with TRBJ1-5, with TRBD1 matching 7 bases. This CDR3 region has 16 residues. After removal of 6 bases from V and 2 bases from J, the junction contained 10 bases not matched to a gene. Germline assignment: CDR1 KGHSH and CDR2 LQKENI. CDR3 nucleotides: TGTGCCAGCTCCCCCGGGACAGATTTAGGCAATCAGCCCCAGCATTTT. This sequence encodes CASSPGTDLGNQPQHF.

The chain links TRBV28 to TRBJ1-1; possibly TRBD1 for D (5 bases). V lost 1 base and J 3 bases, leaving 18 bases between the germline ends. The germline V gene has CDR1 MDHEN and CDR2 SYDVKM. The CDR3 runs to 17 residues. CDR3 DNA sequence: TGTGCCAGCAGTTTATCTAATCTCGGGGACTCGTACACTGAAGCTTTCTTT. Translating gives CASSLSNLGDSYTEAFF.

This clonotype was recorded at least ten times. The chain is built from TRBV20-1 and TRBJ2-1, with a tentative D call TRBD1 (7 bases). The CDR3 consists of 13 residues. Germline V gene data show CDR1 as DFQATT and CDR2 as SNEGSKA (reference sequence). V lost 6 bases and J 10 bases, leaving 19 bases between the germline ends. This chain's CDR3 is CSAKHQGGGEQFF. The CDR3 DNA sequence: TGCAGTGCAAAACACCAGGGGGGCGGAGAGCAGTTCTTC.

The chain carries TRBV28 and TRBJ2-7, with TRBD1 matching over 10 bases. V was clipped by 3 bases and J by 4 bases; unmatched bases: 6. The CDR3 contains 15 residues. CDR1 MDHEN and CDR2 SYDVKM come from the germline V gene. As DNA, the CDR3 is TGTGCCAGCAGTTTCTTTGGGACAGGGGTTTACGAGCAGTACTTC. Amino acids: CASSFFGTGVYEQYF.

This clonotype was counted many times. V and J are TRBV9 and TRBJ1-2; D ambiguous. CDR1 is SGDLS and CDR2 is YYNGEE in the germline V gene. V lost 3 bases to trimming and J lost 12 bases, with 21 bases between them. This CDR3 comprises 14 residues. The CDR3 DNA is TGTGCCAGCAGCGCCCAACGAGTTACACAGTCCCACACCTTC. Its protein product is CASSAQRVTQSHTF.

This clonotype was counted only a few times. The chain is built from TRBV21-1 and TRBJ2-3; the table's TRBD1 call for D was not verified on the DNA. TRBV21-1 is annotated as a pseudogene. The CDR3 length is 14 residues. The CDR3 DNA sequence: TGTGCCAGCAGCGCACCGGGACAGGGGCTTACGCAGTATTTT. It translates to CASSAPGQGLTQYF.

Ten or more counts support this clonotype. V usage is TRBV28 and J usage is TRBJ1-1; D is unclear. The CDR3 is 16 amino acids. Deletions cut 5 bases from V and 0 bases from J, with 16 bases between. Germline CDR1 reads MDHEN; CDR2 reads SYDVKM. The chain's CDR3 is CASSPREVGMNTEAFF. CDR3 sequence (DNA): TGTGCCAGCAGTCCCCGGGAGGTTGGGATGAACACTGAAGCTTTCTTT.

This clonotype has a handful of counts. The chain employs TRBV6-5 and TRBJ1-1; D unresolved. The V and J ends lost 2 bases and 4 bases respectively, with 11 bases between them. The germline CDR1 and CDR2 sequences are MNHEY and SVGAGI. This CDR3 spans 14 amino acids. CDR3 nucleotide sequence: TGTGCCAGCAGTTACATTATGGAGGGCACTGAAGCTTTCTTT. Encoded protein: CASSYIMEGTEAFF.

The V call is TRBV4-3, the J call TRBJ2-7; tentatively, D is TRBD2 (5 bases). The germline gives CDR1 LGHNA, CDR2 YSLEER. Between the trimmed V and J ends, which lost 1 base and 5 bases, there was a span of 15 bases. The CDR3 covers 15 residues. In DNA form, the CDR3 reads TGCGCCAGCAGCCAAGCCGGCCTGGAGGTGCACGAGCAGTACTTC. Translation: CASSQAGLEVHEQYF.

The V call is TRBV10-2, the J call TRBJ2-3; D is unclear. The germline gives CDR1 WSHSY, CDR2 SAAADI. Trimming shortened V by 3 bases and J by 6 bases, and 16 bases separated the two germline ends. The CDR3 contains 15 residues. CDR3 DNA sequence: TGCGCCAGCAGTGACCCCCCCTATTCGGGCGATACGCAGTATTTT. It yields the protein CASSDPPYSGDTQYF.

At least ten counts were recorded for this clonotype. The chain employs TRBV20-1 and TRBJ1-3; D not resolved. The CDR3 covers 11 residues. V lost 3 bases and J lost 3, with 3 bases in between. Germline-derived CDR1 and CDR2 are DFQATT and SNEGSKA (reference sequence). The CDR3 here is CSASDGNTIYF. The CDR3 nucleotides are TGCAGTGCTAGCGATGGAAACACCATATATTTT.

The genes are TRBV7-6 and TRBJ1-6; D is unclear. This CDR3 has 13 residues. The ends were cut back, 1 base at V and 10 bases at J, with 8 bases in the middle. Looked up from germline, CDR1 is SGHVS and CDR2 is FNYEAQ. CDR3 amino acids: CASSLDTVSPLHF. The CDR3 bases are TGTGCCAGCAGCTTAGACACCGTCTCACCCCTCCACTTT.

This clonotype was found a few times. For the CDR3, the DNA is TGTGCCAGCAGGACAAACAGTGTGCCCCCTAACGAGCAGTACTTC. It specifies CASRTNSVPPNEQYF. The chain employs TRBV6-6 and TRBJ2-7; no clear D gene. Germline CDR1 MNHNY, CDR2 SVGAGI (reference sequence). CDR3 length: 15 amino acids. V gave up 6 bases and J gave up 5 bases, with 20 bases separating them.

The sample holds a few counts of this clonotype. The chain joins TRBV12-3 or TRBV12-4 to TRBJ1-2; 7 bases are shared with TRBD1. With 0 bases clipped from V and 4 bases from J, the junction kept 2 bases outside the gene matches. This CDR3 is built from 14 residues. CDR3 in amino acids: CASSLAGGGYGYTF. DNA for the CDR3: TGTGCCAGCAGTTTAGCAGGGGGCGGCTATGGCTACACCTTC.

The chain links TRBV4-2 to TRBJ2-3, with 8 bases identical to TRBD2. This CDR3 comprises 19 residues. Germline V gives CDR1 LGHNA, CDR2 YNFKEQ. Trimming at V came to 6 bases and at J to 2 bases, leaving 19 bases not matched to a gene. CDR3 bases: TGTGCCAGCAGTCAGATAATAATCGGGGGGGGACCTAACACAGATACGCAGTATTTT. The encoded protein is CASSQIIIGGGPNTDTQYF.

The chain couples TRBV29-1 to TRBJ2-7; the D is unclear. The V end lost 4 bases, the J end lost 0 bases, and 10 bases lay between the germline ends. The CDR3 totals 13 residues. Looked up from germline, CDR1 is SQVTM and CDR2 is ANQGSEA. CDR3 sequence: CSVVEGISYEQYF. In nucleotides, the CDR3 is TGCAGCGTTGTGGAAGGAATCTCCTACGAGCAGTACTTC.

Ten or more counts support this clonotype. The V gene is TRBV27, the J gene TRBJ2-7; D is unresolved. The CDR3 length is 13 residues. Germline V gene lookup returns CDR1 MNHEY and CDR2 SMNVEV (reference sequence). With 8 bases removed from V and 1 base from J, the gap between germline ends came to 12 bases. CDR3 nucleotide sequence: TGTGCCAGCTCCCATGACCAGTCCTACGAGCAGTACTTC. Protein: CASSHDQSYEQYF.

This chain joins TRBV28 and TRBJ2-5, with 10 positions matching TRBD1. The ends lost 5 bases at V and 1 base at J; junction bases unmatched: 7. Germline lookup yields CDR1 MDHEN and CDR2 SYDVKM. This CDR3 has 16 amino acids. As DNA, the CDR3 is TGTGCCAGCAGTCCTAACCGGGACAGGGGCCAAGAGACCCAGTACTTC. It is translated as CASSPNRDRGQETQYF.

The chain recombines TRBV7-9 with TRBJ1-2; TRBD1 aligns across 8 bases. CDR3 length equals 14 residues. Germline V lookup: CDR1 SEHNR, CDR2 FQNEAQ (reference sequence). J was trimmed by 4 bases and V by 2 bases; bases with no gene match: 3. The CDR3 coding sequence is TGTGCCAGCAGCTTATCTCAGGGGGCCTATGGCTACACCTTC. Amino acid sequence: CASSLSQGAYGYTF.

This chain joins TRBV7-9 and TRBJ1-1; no clear D gene. There are 13 residues in the CDR3. The germline gives CDR1 SEHNR, CDR2 FQNEAQ (reference sequence). V dropped 5 bases and J dropped 1 base, with 8 bases sitting between them. This CDR3 reads CASSIRANTEAFF. CDR3 nucleotides: TGTGCCAGCAGCATTCGTGCGAACACTGAAGCTTTCTTT.

This clonotype was counted only a few times. The chain carries TRBV7-3 and TRBJ1-1, with a tentative D call TRBD1 (5 bases). CDR1 and CDR2 from the germline V gene are SGHTA and FQGTGA. V dropped 2 bases and J dropped 5 bases, with 12 bases sitting between them. There are 14 residues in the CDR3. CDR3 sequence reads: CASSLGAGSTEAFF. The CDR3 DNA is TGTGCCAGCAGCTTAGGGGCAGGGTCGACTGAAGCTTTCTTT.

This clonotype was recorded many times. This chain connects TRBV6-5 to TRBJ1-1; 10 positions agree with TRBD1. V was pared by 5 bases and J by 3 bases, with 6 bases of the junction left unmatched. This CDR3 is 15 amino acids long. In germline, CDR1 is MNHEY, CDR2 SVGAGI. The DNA for the CDR3 is TGTGCCAGCAGTACGCCGACAGGGGGCTACACTGAAGCTTTCTTT. Translating gives CASSTPTGGYTEAFF.